The TCR beta chain under discussion was sequenced for a study of blood T cells in healthy people across ages. A second PCR, run for about 6 to 12 cycles, used a sample-barcoded 5' primer plus a J-beta primer mix. Using its own MiXCR run on the 5' RACE reads, TCRdb lists one record per CDR3 protein. This sample has fewer than 2 million distinct CDR3 sequences; 30% to 40% occur once, and the top ten carry under 30%. The CDR3 extends over 16 amino acids. After removal of 5 bases from V and 2 bases from J, the junction contained 10 bases not matched to a gene. Germline CDR1 reads SGHTA; CDR2 reads FQGTGA. This clonotype came up a few times.

The chain joins TRBV7-3 to TRBJ2-3; 7 bases map to TRBD2. The sequenced material came from blood. This receptor was identified in a human donor in good health. CDR3 sequence reads: CASSPGLAAYTDTQYF. DNA for the CDR3: TGTGCCAGCAGCCCCGGCCTAGCGGCCTACACAGATACGCAGTATTTT.